These 32 T cell receptor beta chains were all obtained from the same sample, sequenced in a study of lymphopenia after photon versus proton radiotherapy. The data were produced by immunoSEQ multiplex PCR, yet TCRdb's version contains in-frame clones alone and is incomplete. The sample holds 150,000 to 200,000 clones, around nine tenths seen once. The sample in question was peripheral blood, obtained from a patient treated with photon-based radiotherapy. Receptors were obtained from a man aged 50 or older with gastric cancer.

The chain couples TRBV19 to TRBJ2-1; either TRBD1 or TRBD2 may supply D (7 bases each). Germline values: CDR1 LNHDA, CDR2 SQIVND (reference sequence). The CDR3 totals 16 residues. Trimming pared 1 base from V and 7 bases from J, leaving 17 bases between. CDR3 nucleotide sequence: TGTGCCAGTAGTATAGGGGGAGGGGGCGTCAAGAATGAGCAGTTCTTC. This encodes CASSIGGGGVKNEQFF.

V is TRBV28 and J is TRBJ2-3; weak D call: TRBD2 (6 bases). V was clipped by 4 bases and J by 0 bases, with 11 bases between them. This CDR3 spans 15 amino acids. The germline V gene encodes CDR1 MDHEN and CDR2 SYDVKM. The CDR3 nucleotides are TGTGCCAGCAGTTCTGGAGGGCCGAGCACAGATACGCAGTATTTT. It codes for CASSSGGPSTDTQYF.

A single count supports this clone. The rearrangement joins TRBV9 to TRBJ1-3; no clear D. CDR3 length: 14 amino acids. Germline CDR1 and CDR2: SGDLS and YYNGEE. Between the trimmed V and J ends, which lost 3 bases and 0 bases, there was a span of 7 bases. The CDR3 protein is CASSGFASGNTIYF. The CDR3 nucleotides read TGTGCCAGCAGCGGGTTTGCCTCTGGAAACACCATATATTTT.

The chain couples TRBV19 to TRBJ1-3; TRBD1 is a possible D gene (5 bases). Germline CDR1 LNHDA, CDR2 SQIVND (reference sequence). V shed 7 bases and J shed 0 bases, with 19 bases lying between them. The CDR3 has 17 amino acids. The CDR3 reads CASKGALGDDSGNTIYF. The CDR3 bases are TGTGCCAGTAAAGGGGCGTTGGGAGATGACTCTGGAAACACCATATATTTT. Supplemented by reference TRBV19 and TRBJ1-3, the full variable domain reads DGGITQSPKYLFRKEGQNVTLSCEQNLNHDAMYWYRQDPGQGLRLIYYSQIVNDFQKGDIAEGYSVSREKKESFPLTVTSAQKNPTAFYLCASKGALGDDSGNTIYFGEGSWLTVV.

The rearrangement joins TRBV18 to TRBJ2-3; D uncertain. This CDR3 is 13 amino acids long. Germline V gene sequence: CDR1 KGHSH, CDR2 LQKENI. Trimming removed 0 bases from V and 3 bases from J, with 4 bases in between. This chain's CDR3 is CASSPPKTDTQYF. The CDR3 DNA is TGTGCCAGCTCACCACCAAAGACAGATACGCAGTATTTT.

The chain links TRBV9 to TRBJ2-3; D may be TRBD1 (6 bases). The CDR3 is 15 residues long. V was shortened by 4 bases and J by 4 bases, with 16 bases between the two germline ends. The V gene's germline CDR1 is SGDLS and CDR2 YYNGEE. CDR3 in amino acids: CASSQDSLVADTQYF. The CDR3 DNA reads TGTGCCAGCAGCCAGGACAGCCTCGTGGCAGATACGCAGTATTTT. Complete variable domain (other parts from reference TRBV9 and TRBJ2-3): DSGVTQTPKHLITATGQRVTLRCSPRSGDLSVYWYQQSLDQGLQFLIQYYNGEERAKGNILERFSAQQFPDLHSELNLSSLELGDSALYFCASSQDSLVADTQYFGPGTRLTVL.

This chain links TRBV7-2 with TRBJ2-1, with TRBD2 matching 10 bases. Trimming at V came to 5 bases and at J to 7 bases, leaving 8 bases not matched to a gene. This CDR3 has 15 residues. Germline V gives CDR1 SGHTA, CDR2 FQGNSA. The CDR3 spells CASSPTQTSGNEQFF. CDR3 bases: TGTGCCAGCAGCCCAACCCAGACTAGCGGGAATGAGCAGTTCTTC.

This clone appeared once. The chain joins TRBV7-9 to TRBJ2-1; possible D gene TRBD2, 6 bases. Trimming cost V 5 bases and J 2 bases, with 19 bases left between them. This CDR3 has 17 residues. Germline V CDR1 and CDR2: SEHNR, FQNEAQ (reference sequence). The CDR3 region has the DNA TGTGCCAGCAGCCCCCCGGGGGTGCGGGCCCCCTACAATGAGCAGTTCTTC. Translating it yields CASSPPGVRAPYNEQFF.

J is TRBJ2-7 and V is TRBV6-5, with TRBD1 as a possible D gene (6 bases). V was pared by 3 bases and J by 3 bases, with 15 bases between. CDR3 length: 15 amino acids. Germline V lookup: CDR1 MNHEY, CDR2 SVGAGI. CDR3 nucleotide sequence: TGTGCCAGCAGTTATCGGGACAAGATTTTCTACGAGCAGTACTTC. The encoded protein is CASSYRDKIFYEQYF.

There are a few counts of this clone. J is TRBJ1-1 and V is TRBV4-1; possibly TRBD1 for D (6 bases). Trimming took 0 bases from V and 1 from J, leaving 12 bases between them. This CDR3 contains 16 residues. In germline, CDR1 is MGHRA, CDR2 YSYEKL. CDR3 DNA: TGCGCCAGCAGCCAAGATAGGGGGGGGTCGAACACTGAAGCTTTCTTT. Translating it yields CASSQDRGGSNTEAFF.

To note about this clone: At the DNA level, this CDR3 is encoded by other sequences in the same sample as well. The chain is built from TRBV5-6 and TRBJ1-2; TRBD1 agrees at 8 bases. Germline lookup yields CDR1 SGHDT and CDR2 YYEEEE. The CDR3 sequence is 13 residues long. The V gene end was trimmed by 0 bases and the J gene end by 8 bases; junction bases not matched to a gene: 3. CDR3 protein: CASSLAGGRGYTF. The CDR3 coding sequence is TGTGCCAGCAGCTTGGCAGGGGGCCGGGGCTACACCTTC.

The V and J genes are TRBV18 and TRBJ1-1; TRBD1 might be the D (5 bases). Germline values: CDR1 KGHSH, CDR2 LQKENI. The CDR3 runs to 13 residues. Trimming stripped 8 bases from V and 1 base from J, with 11 bases between. The CDR3: CASLGTGNTEAFF. CDR3 DNA: TGTGCCAGCCTCGGAACAGGGAACACTGAAGCTTTCTTT.

The V call is TRBV7-9, the J call TRBJ2-7; D is perhaps TRBD1 (6 bases). CDR1 and CDR2 from the germline V gene are SEHNR and FQNEAQ (reference sequence). The CDR3 covers 11 residues. Trimming removed 5 bases at V and 7 bases at J, with 9 bases between. DNA of the CDR3: TGTGCCAGCAGCATAGGACAGGAGCAGTACTTC. Residues: CASSIGQEQYF.

A note on this clone: The same CDR3 also results from other DNA sequences found in this sample. The chain recombines TRBV9 with TRBJ2-5; D ambiguous. CDR3 length: 16 residues. V lost 0 bases to trimming and J lost 1 base, with 13 bases between them. The germline CDR1 and CDR2 sequences are SGDLS and YYNGEE. This CDR3 is CASSVATSGGQETQYF. CDR3 bases: TGTGCCAGCAGCGTAGCTACGAGTGGCGGCCAAGAGACCCAGTACTTC.

The gene calls are TRBV2 and TRBJ2-2; D gene ambiguous. This CDR3 spans 12 amino acids. Germline-derived CDR1 and CDR2 are SNHLY and FYNNEI. V was trimmed by 7 bases and J by 4 bases, leaving 7 bases between them. CDR3 nucleotide sequence: TGTGCCAGCAAAACAGTCACCGGGGAGCTGTTTTTT. It translates to CASKTVTGELFF.

This clone has just one count. The chain is built from TRBV10-1 and TRBJ1-1, with D possibly matching TRBD1 (6 bases). CDR1 is WNHNN, CDR2 SYGVQD, per germline (reference sequence). The CDR3 sequence is 14 residues long. V lost 6 bases and J lost 3, with 14 bases in between. The CDR3 DNA follows: TGCGCCAGCAGCGCAATGAAGGGGGACACTGAAGCTTTCTTT. It is translated as CASSAMKGDTEAFF.

The chain carries TRBV7-2 and TRBJ2-7, with 7 bases matching TRBD1. Trimming at V came to 1 base and at J to 5 bases, leaving 2 bases not matched to a gene. CDR3 length: 13 residues. Germline CDR1 is SGHTA and CDR2 is FQGNSA. As DNA, the CDR3 is TGTGCCAGCAGCTTAGGACAGGGTAACGAGCAGTACTTC. It codes for CASSLGQGNEQYF. Full variable domain (remainder filled in from reference TRBV7-2 and TRBJ2-7): GAGVSQSPSNKVTEKGKDVELRCDPISGHTALYWYRQSLGQGLEFLIYFQGNSAPDKSGLPSDRFSAERTGGSVSTLTIQRTQQEDSAVYLCASSLGQGNEQYFGPGTRLTVT.

This chain uses TRBV6-1 with TRBJ2-7, with TRBD1 as a possible D gene (5 bases). The CDR3 has 15 amino acids. Germline V gene sequence: CDR1 MNHNS, CDR2 SASEGT. Trimming stripped 0 bases from V and 2 bases from J, with 11 bases between. Here the CDR3 reads CASSEAPGSPYEQYF. Here the CDR3 DNA reads TGTGCCAGCAGTGAAGCGCCAGGGTCCCCCTACGAGCAGTACTTC.

This CDR3 is CAWSAGEVQQDEQFF. In DNA, the CDR3 is TGTGCCTGGAGTGCCGGGGAGGTGCAGCAGGATGAGCAGTTCTTC. The chain has TRBV30 and TRBJ2-1, with D possibly TRBD2 on 6 matching bases. Germline CDR1 GTSNPN, CDR2 SVGIG (reference sequence). Between the trimmed V and J ends, which lost 1 base and 8 bases, there was a span of 18 bases. The CDR3 is 15 residues long.

The gene calls are TRBV11-1 and TRBJ1-1; 9 bases map to TRBD1. Germline V gene data show CDR1 as SGHAT and CDR2 as FQDESV (reference sequence). The CDR3 length is 15 residues. Trimming took 3 bases from V and 6 from J; bases not matched to a gene: 8. In DNA, the CDR3 is TGTGCCAGCAGCTTCATGGGACAGGGAGTTGCTGAAGCTTTCTTT. This translates into CASSFMGQGVAEAFF.

The chain uses TRBV18 and TRBJ2-7; maybe TRBD1 (5 bases). This CDR3 contains 13 residues. Trimming left V 4 bases short and J 4 bases short, with 11 bases between. The germline gives CDR1 KGHSH, CDR2 LQKENI. CDR3 loop: CASSQQTAYEQYF. CDR3 DNA sequence: TGTGCCAGCTCACAGCAGACAGCTTACGAGCAGTACTTC.

The chain is built from TRBV6-5 and TRBJ2-1; D is tentatively TRBD1 or TRBD2 (5 bases each). Germline CDR1 MNHEY, CDR2 SVGAGI. V lost 0 bases and J lost 5, with 11 bases in between. There are 15 residues in the CDR3. The CDR3 loop reads CASSYSGTENNEQFF. As DNA, the CDR3 is TGTGCCAGCAGTTACTCCGGGACGGAGAACAATGAGCAGTTCTTC.

CDR3 nucleotide sequence: TGTGCCAGCAGCCCTCCGCCCCCGGGGGGGCGCGGGTTCTTC. Translation: CASSPPPPGGRGFF. The chain uses TRBV16 and TRBJ2-1; 8 nucleotides line up with TRBD2. The CDR3 length is 14 residues. Germline CDR1 is KGHSY and CDR2 is FQNENV. V lost 4 bases, J lost 15 bases, and 14 bases stayed unmatched.

This clone was seen just once. The chain combines TRBV9 with TRBJ2-1, with TRBD2 matching 9 bases. There are 16 residues in the CDR3. Trimming took 0 bases from V and 5 from J; bases not matched to a gene: 6. The V gene's germline CDR1 is SGDLS and CDR2 YYNGEE. DNA for the CDR3: TGTGCCAGCAGCGTAGCCCGTGGCGGGGGGGACAATGAGCAGTTCTTC. It yields the protein CASSVARGGGDNEQFF.

The chain has TRBV5-8 and TRBJ1-1; 9 bases agree with TRBD1. This CDR3 has 13 amino acids. Germline V gene sequence: CDR1 SGHTS, CDR2 YDEGEE. V lost 3 bases, J lost 4 bases, and 1 base stayed unmatched. CDR3 bases: TGTGCCAGCAGCTCGGACAGGGGCACTGAAGCTTTCTTT. It yields the protein CASSSDRGTEAFF.

The chain uses TRBV29-1 and TRBJ2-7, with a weak D call TRBD2 (5 bases). The CDR3 is 12 residues long. Trimming left V 6 bases short and J 11 bases short, with 20 bases between. Germline V gene sequence: CDR1 SQVTM, CDR2 ANQGSEA. CDR3 DNA: TGCAGCGTCGTTGGCCTACTAGGGATAGAGTACTTC. It translates to CSVVGLLGIEYF.

The chain is built from TRBV30 and TRBJ2-3; TRBD1 might be the D (5 bases). Germline lookup yields CDR1 GTSNPN and CDR2 SVGIG (reference sequence). This CDR3 contains 14 residues. The germline V and J ends were trimmed by 2 bases and 1 base, with 10 bases remaining between them. For the CDR3, the DNA is TGTGCCTGGAGTTTGGGGCTTGGCACAGATACGCAGTATTTT. This encodes CAWSLGLGTDTQYF.

This clone was counted once. The chain's CDR3 is CASSSQGVVSTGELFF. CDR3 DNA: TGTGCCAGCAGCTCCCAGGGGGTAGTGAGTACCGGGGAGCTGTTTTTT. The V and J genes are TRBV7-9 and TRBJ2-2, with 7 bases that match TRBD1. The germline gives CDR1 SEHNR, CDR2 FQNEAQ (reference sequence). The CDR3 contains 16 residues. V lost 4 bases and J lost 5; bases outside the gene matches: 10.

V and J are TRBV27 and TRBJ2-1; 9 bases match TRBD2. The V and J ends lost 8 bases and 5 bases, in that order; junction bases with no gene match: 4. This CDR3 has 13 residues. The germline V gene has CDR1 MNHEY and CDR2 SMNVEV (reference sequence). CDR3 bases: TGTGCCAGCTCGGGACTAGCCCACAATGAGCAGTTCTTC. This sequence encodes CASSGLAHNEQFF.

This clone has just one count. The V and J genes are TRBV18 and TRBJ1-2; D unclear. Looked up from germline, CDR1 is KGHSH and CDR2 is LQKENI. This CDR3 comprises 15 residues. Trimming took off 2 bases at V and 3 bases at J, with 13 bases between the two ends. CDR3 residues: CASSPIAGSDYGYTF. The CDR3 DNA sequence: TGTGCCAGCTCACCAATCGCAGGTTCGGACTATGGCTACACCTTC.

V is TRBV21-1 and J is TRBJ2-1; the table assigns TRBD2, which was not confirmed against the DNA. TRBV21-1 is noted as a pseudogene. This CDR3 spans 15 amino acids. The CDR3 loop is CASRSAREENNEQFF. CDR3 nucleotides: TGTGCCAGCCGGTCAGCCAGGGAGGAGAACAATGAGCAGTTCTTC.

The chain recombines TRBV6-5 with TRBJ2-7; D is uncertain. Germline V gene data show CDR1 as MNHEY and CDR2 as SVGAGI. Trimming cost V 7 bases and J 2 bases, with 12 bases left between them. The CDR3 has 13 residues. The CDR3 loop is CASTKDGTYEQYF. CDR3 in DNA: TGTGCCAGCACCAAGGACGGAACCTACGAGCAGTACTTC.